The sequence of this TCR beta chain was determined in a study of PD-L1 blockade in urothelial cancer. Study at large: Patients had received 0 to 3 prior chemotherapy regimens.

The investigators introduced synthetic TCR analog templates into each PCR as spikes. Some clones are missing from TCRdb's copy, which holds only in-frame ones; the method was immunoSEQ multiplex PCR. The table shows 40,000 to 55,000 clones, with roughly nine tenths occurring only once. Trimming removed 5 bases from V and 5 bases from J; junction bases left unmatched: 2. CDR3 length equals 14 residues. Per germline, CDR1 SEHNR and CDR2 FQNEAQ (reference sequence). This clone appeared a single time. Specified time point: peripheral blood 6 weeks after treatment start. This clonotype was sampled from a man aged 65 to 85 with urothelial cancer. Specimen: PBMCs, collected around atezolizumab (anti-PD-L1) treatment. The chain recombines TRBV7-9 with TRBJ2-1; 11 bases map to TRBD2. The CDR3 loop reads CASSLGLADNEQFF. DNA of the CDR3: TGTGCCAGCAGCCTGGGACTAGCGGACAATGAGCAGTTCTTC.